These 32 T cell receptor beta chains came from one sample sequenced in a study of shared clonotypes between healthy human individuals. Libraries were prepared by immunoSEQ multiplex PCR; TCRdb keeps only in-frame clonotypes and omits some of them. The sample has under 1,100,000 clones, 70% to 80% seen once. The sample was memory CD4+ T cells sorted from blood. Subset described: CD45RA-negative fraction. The receptors shown here come from a man between 18 and 29 years old in good health.

The V call is TRBV18, the J call TRBJ1-2; 7 positions agree with TRBD1. Germline lookup yields CDR1 KGHSH and CDR2 LQKENI. This CDR3 spans 13 amino acids. With 1 base clipped from V and 4 bases from J, the junction kept 0 bases outside the gene matches. In DNA, the CDR3 is TGTGCCAGCTCACCACGACAGGGCTATGGCTACACCTTC. Its protein is CASSPRQGYGYTF.

This chain connects TRBV6-5 to TRBJ2-7; 7 bases line up with TRBD1. The CDR3 sequence is 15 residues long. In germline, CDR1 is MNHEY, CDR2 SVGAGI. V lost 0 bases to trimming and J lost 1 base; unmatched junction nucleotides: 3. In nucleotides, the CDR3 is TGTGCCAGCAGTTACTCGAACAGGGGTTCCTACGAGCAGTACTTC. Amino acids: CASSYSNRGSYEQYF.

For this clone: The same CDR3 also results from other DNA sequences found in this sample. V gene TRBV30 combines with J gene TRBJ1-2; possible D gene TRBD1, 5 bases. Germline-derived CDR1 and CDR2 are GTSNPN and SVGIG (reference sequence). This CDR3 is 13 amino acids long. The germline V and J ends were trimmed by 2 bases and 6 bases, with 13 bases remaining between them. The chain's CDR3 is CAWSPAEGNGYTF. The CDR3 bases are TGTGCCTGGAGTCCAGCTGAGGGGAATGGCTACACCTTC.

The genes are TRBV4-2 and TRBJ1-2, with D possibly TRBD1 on 6 matching bases. The CDR3 covers 14 residues. The V gene lost 0 bases and the J gene lost 8 bases, with 13 bases spanning the gap. The germline CDR1 and CDR2 sequences are LGHNA and YNFKEQ. The CDR3 loop reads CASSQEAGVSGYTF. CDR3 DNA sequence: TGTGCCAGCAGCCAAGAAGCAGGGGTAAGCGGCTACACCTTC.

The rearrangement links TRBV5-3 to TRBJ2-7, with 8 bases identical to TRBD2. TRBV5-3 is designated an ORF whose function remains uncertain. The CDR3 extends over 15 amino acids. J lost 0 bases, V lost 5 bases, and 7 bases had no gene match. CDR3 loop: CARRGPGGPSYEQYF. CDR3 nucleotide sequence: TGTGCCAGAAGGGGCCCGGGGGGGCCCTCCTACGAGCAGTACTTC.

The chain uses TRBV7-9 and TRBJ2-7, with 10 bases aligning to TRBD2. CDR1 and CDR2 (germline): SEHNR, FQNEAQ (reference sequence). The J segment lost 5 bases and the V segment lost 4 bases, leaving 5 bases of the junction unmatched. The CDR3 totals 14 residues. The DNA for the CDR3 is TGTGCCAGCAGCTCTAGCGGGAGTACCAACGAGCAGTACTTC. This translates into CASSSSGSTNEQYF.

This clone was seen only once. The chain joins TRBV5-4 to TRBJ2-3; D is possibly TRBD1 (7 bases). Between the trimmed V and J ends, which lost 2 bases and 3 bases, there was a span of 19 bases. Germline CDR1 and CDR2: SGHNT and YYREEE (reference sequence). The CDR3 length is 17 residues. CDR3 sequence: CASSFGGGHGRTDTQYF. CDR3 sequence (DNA): TGTGCCAGCAGCTTCGGAGGGGGCCACGGTAGGACAGATACGCAGTATTTT.

The chain links TRBV2 to TRBJ1-2; 7 bases are a match to TRBD1. The junction had 12 bases not matched to a gene; V was cut back by 3 bases and J by 8 bases. The CDR3 loop spans 15 amino acids. Per the germline V gene, CDR1 is SNHLY and CDR2 is FYNNEI. The CDR3 DNA reads TGTGCCAGCAGTGAGGAGGGAGGGGGCTTTGGCGGCTACACCTTC. Translation: CASSEEGGGFGGYTF. Using reference TRBV2 and TRBJ1-2 for the parts outside the CDR3, the full variable domain is EPEVTQTPSHQVTQMGQEVILRCVPISNHLYFYWYRQILGQKVEFLVSFYNNEISEKSEIFDDQFSVERPDGSNFTLKIRSTKLEDSAMYFCASSEEGGGFGGYTFGSGTRLTVV.

V is TRBV19 and J is TRBJ1-5; TRBD1 might be the D (6 bases). The V gene's germline CDR1 is LNHDA and CDR2 SQIVND (reference sequence). Trimming took off 4 bases at V and 4 bases at J, with 11 bases between the two ends. This CDR3 has 14 residues. The CDR3 region is CASSTTGENQPQHF. DNA of the CDR3: TGTGCCAGTAGTACGACAGGAGAAAATCAGCCCCAGCATTTT.

This sequence joins TRBV5-4 and TRBJ2-4; D may be TRBD1 (6 bases). Germline assignment: CDR1 SGHNT and CDR2 YYREEE (reference sequence). The CDR3 spans 15 residues. Trimming left V 3 bases short and J 4 bases short, with 14 bases between. The CDR3 nucleotides are TGTGCCAGCAGCTCGCTGGGGCAGGGGAAAAACATTCAGTACTTC. Its protein is CASSSLGQGKNIQYF. Together with reference TRBV5-4 and TRBJ2-4, the CDR3 gives the full variable domain: ETGVTQSPTHLIKTRGQQVTLRCSSQSGHNTVSWYQQALGQGPQFIFQYYREEENGRGNFPPRFSGLQFPNYSSELNVNALELDDSALYLCASSSLGQGKNIQYFGAGTRLSVL.

This clone showed up just once. Relative to the germline gene, one junction end is altered; a read error may explain this. The genes are TRBV7-2 and TRBJ2-2; 8 bases agree with TRBD2. The CDR3 has 14 amino acids. From germline, CDR1 is SGHTA and CDR2 FQGNSA. CDR3 sequence reads: CASNLAGLTGELFF. CDR3 nucleotides: TGTGCCAGCAACTTAGCGGGACTCACCGGGGAGCTGTTTTTT.

The sample holds one count of this clone. Other nucleotide sequences in the sample specify the same CDR3. V and J are TRBV11-2 and TRBJ2-3, with D unresolved. The length of the CDR3 is 11 residues. V dropped 4 bases and J dropped 5 bases, with 4 bases sitting between them. Per the germline V gene, CDR1 is SGHAT and CDR2 is FQNNGV. CDR3 DNA: TGTGCCAGCAGCTCCTTAGATACGCAGTATTTT. Translated: CASSSLDTQYF.

This clone showed up just once. V gene TRBV2 combines with J gene TRBJ1-5, with a weak D call TRBD1 (6 bases). V lost 1 base and J lost 4, with 8 bases in between. There are 14 residues in the CDR3. The germline CDR1 and CDR2 sequences are SNHLY and FYNNEI. The CDR3 nucleotides are TGTGCCAGCAGTGAAGGGACAGCAAATCAGCCCCAGCATTTT. Protein sequence: CASSEGTANQPQHF.

V gene TRBV11-2 combines with J gene TRBJ1-6, with D unclear. The CDR3 covers 16 residues. V dropped 4 bases and J dropped 0 bases, with 10 bases sitting between them. From germline, CDR1 is SGHAT and CDR2 FQNNGV. CDR3 loop: CASSSSLSSYNSPLHF. CDR3 DNA sequence: TGTGCCAGCAGCTCCAGCCTGAGCTCCTATAATTCACCCCTCCACTTT.

The chain recombines TRBV7-9 with TRBJ1-2, with 9 bases matching TRBD1. The CDR3 loop spans 15 amino acids. Germline V gene lookup returns CDR1 SEHNR and CDR2 FQNEAQ (reference sequence). After removal of 5 bases from V and 7 bases from J, the junction contained 11 bases not matched to a gene. DNA for the CDR3: TGTGCCAGCAGCCGTGACAGGGGGGTATCTTTTGGCTACACCTTC. It codes for CASSRDRGVSFGYTF.

The chain employs TRBV4-1 and TRBJ1-2; possible D gene TRBD1, 5 bases. Germline CDR1 MGHRA, CDR2 YSYEKL. This CDR3 contains 13 residues. Between the trimmed V and J ends, which lost 1 base and 8 bases, there was a span of 11 bases. CDR3 nucleotides: TGCGCCAGCAGCCAAGTGGGGGTAGAAGGCTACACCTTC. It translates to CASSQVGVEGYTF.

The chain joins TRBV9 to TRBJ2-3, with TRBD2 identical over 10 bases. This CDR3 region has 15 residues. Germline CDR1 reads SGDLS; CDR2 reads YYNGEE. After removal of 1 base from V and 2 bases from J, the junction contained 1 base not matched to a gene. This CDR3 reads CASSVTSGATDTQYF. The DNA for the CDR3 is TGTGCCAGCAGCGTAACTAGCGGGGCCACAGATACGCAGTATTTT.

Many counts were recorded for this clone. This chain connects TRBV6-5 to TRBJ1-5, with a tentative D call TRBD1 (6 bases). The V and J ends lost 10 bases and 6 bases respectively, with 19 bases between them. The germline V gene encodes CDR1 MNHEY and CDR2 SVGAGI. This CDR3 is built from 14 residues. CDR3 protein: CATNPYRDPQPQHF. The CDR3 nucleotides read TGTGCCACCAACCCTTACAGGGATCCTCAGCCCCAGCATTTT.

On this clone itself: Distinct nucleotide sequences in the sample also encode this CDR3. The chain employs TRBV10-3 and TRBJ2-5; D is ambiguous. This CDR3 region has 12 residues. The V end lost 2 bases, the J end lost 4 bases, and 5 bases lay between the germline ends. Germline V gene sequence: CDR1 ENHRY, CDR2 SYGVKD. This CDR3 reads CAISERRETQYF. CDR3 coding DNA: TGTGCCATCAGTGAGAGGAGAGAGACCCAGTACTTC.

The J gene is TRBJ1-1, the V gene TRBV5-1; 7 bases map to TRBD1. Germline trimming cut 4 bases from V and 4 bases from J; bases unmatched to any gene: 1. The CDR3 totals 12 residues. Germline CDR1 reads SGHRS; CDR2 reads YFSETQ. The CDR3 DNA reads TGCGCCAGCAGCGGGGACAGCACTGAAGCTTTCTTT. The encoded protein is CASSGDSTEAFF.

The rearrangement links TRBV29-1 to TRBJ2-7; the D is unclear. Germline CDR1 SQVTM, CDR2 ANQGSEA. V was trimmed by 4 bases and J by 0 bases, leaving 7 bases between them. The CDR3 has 12 residues. In DNA, the CDR3 is TGCAGCGTTGCGGTAGACTCCTACGAGCAGTACTTC. Its protein is CSVAVDSYEQYF.

CDR3 DNA sequence: TGTGCCAGCAGCTTAATGCGGACAGGGGTCACAGATACGCAGTATTTT. It translates to CASSLMRTGVTDTQYF. The chain links TRBV7-3 to TRBJ2-3; 9 bases are shared with TRBD1. V was pared by 1 base and J by 2 bases, with 4 bases of the junction left unmatched. This CDR3 comprises 16 residues. CDR1 and CDR2 from the germline V gene are SGHTA and FQGTGA. The full variable domain, in which reference TRBV7-3 and TRBJ2-3 provide the parts outside the CDR3, is GAGVSQTPSNKVTEKGKYVELRCDPISGHTALYWYRQSLGQGPEFLIYFQGTGAADDSGLPNDRFFAVRPEGSVSTLKIQRTERGDSAVYLCASSLMRTGVTDTQYFGPGTRLTVL.

V and J are TRBV5-6 and TRBJ2-7; 9 bases are shared with TRBD1. Germline trimming cut 7 bases from V and 3 bases from J; bases unmatched to any gene: 5. This CDR3 region has 13 residues. Germline V CDR1 and CDR2: SGHDT, YYEEEE. CDR3 region: CASRRQGGYEQYF. Written as DNA, the CDR3 is TGTGCCAGCCGCCGACAGGGGGGCTACGAGCAGTACTTC.

This clone has only a few counts. V and J are TRBV10-3 and TRBJ2-5, with unresolved D. V gave up 0 bases and J gave up 4 bases, with 6 bases separating them. This CDR3 has 13 amino acids. Germline V lookup: CDR1 ENHRY, CDR2 SYGVKD. The CDR3 sequence: CAISESSLETQYF. The CDR3 DNA follows: TGTGCCATCAGTGAGTCGAGCTTAGAGACCCAGTACTTC.

This clone occurred a few times. This chain uses TRBV19 with TRBJ2-5; 10 nucleotides agree with TRBD1. The CDR3 extends over 16 amino acids. J was trimmed by 3 bases and V by 5 bases; bases with no gene match: 9. Looked up from germline, CDR1 is LNHDA and CDR2 is SQIVND (reference sequence). The CDR3 DNA reads TGTGCCAGTAGTTCAATGGCGACAGGGGGCAAAGAGACCCAGTACTTC. It specifies CASSSMATGGKETQYF.

This clone has a handful of counts. This chain links TRBV11-2 with TRBJ2-6, with D perhaps given as TRBD1 or TRBD2 (6 bases each). CDR3 length: 16 residues. Germline CDR1 is SGHAT and CDR2 is FQNNGV. The ends were cut back, 8 bases at V and 2 bases at J, with 16 bases in the middle. In DNA form, the CDR3 reads TGTGCCAGCCGACCCCTCGGGGGCCCTGGGGCCAACGTCCTGACTTTC. Translating it yields CASRPLGGPGANVLTF.

Concerning this clone: Other nucleotide sequences from this sample produce the same CDR3. The rearrangement joins TRBV19 to TRBJ1-2; 12 nucleotides agree with TRBD1. V lost 4 bases to trimming and J lost 4 bases; unmatched junction nucleotides: 4. The CDR3 has 15 amino acids. Germline V gene lookup returns CDR1 LNHDA and CDR2 SQIVND (reference sequence). The CDR3 nucleotides are TGTGCCAGTAGTACCGGGACAGGGGGCAGCTATGGCTACACCTTC. This gives the protein CASSTGTGGSYGYTF.

About this clone: The junction and the germline gene differ at one end; a read error may be behind it. CDR3 protein: CASSEPGVGELLF. CDR3 DNA: TGTGCCAGCAGTGAACCGGGCGTCGGGGAGCTGCTTTTT. This chain connects TRBV25-1 to TRBJ2-2; D perhaps matches TRBD2 (5 bases). CDR1 is MGHDK and CDR2 is SYGVNS in the germline V gene. The CDR3 contains 13 residues.

This clone was counted at least ten times. The chain employs TRBV30 and TRBJ2-5, with D possibly matching TRBD2 (7 bases). The CDR3 contains 17 residues. Germline V gene data show CDR1 as GTSNPN and CDR2 as SVGIG (reference sequence). The ends were cut back, 0 bases at V and 2 bases at J, with 19 bases in the middle. CDR3 DNA sequence: TGTGCCTGGAGTGTACGTGCGGGGGCCCGCTCTCAAGAGACCCAGTACTTC. Protein: CAWSVRAGARSQETQYF.

CDR3 amino acids: CASSPGQGAYTGELFF. The CDR3 DNA reads as TGTGCCAGCAGCCCCGGACAGGGGGCGTACACCGGGGAGCTGTTTTTT. The V and J genes are TRBV7-2 and TRBJ2-2; 11 nucleotides match TRBD1. CDR3 length equals 16 residues. Germline CDR1 and CDR2: SGHTA and FQGNSA. The V segment lost 5 bases and the J segment 3 bases; nucleotides outside the gene matches: 5. The whole variable domain, filled in from reference TRBV7-2 and TRBJ2-2, reads GAGVSQSPSNKVTEKGKDVELRCDPISGHTALYWYRQSLGQGLEFLIYFQGNSAPDKSGLPSDRFSAERTGGSVSTLTIQRTQQEDSAVYLCASSPGQGAYTGELFFGEGSRLTVL.

This chain connects TRBV5-4 to TRBJ2-7, with 8 bases identical to TRBD1. Germline V gives CDR1 SGHNT, CDR2 YYREEE (reference sequence). V lost 0 bases, J lost 4 bases, and 6 bases stayed unmatched. The CDR3 has 15 residues. CDR3 bases: TGTGCCAGCAGCTTGGTTGACAGGGGCTCGTACGAGCAGTACTTC. Its translation is CASSLVDRGSYEQYF.

The J gene is TRBJ1-3, the V gene TRBV9; maybe TRBD1 (6 bases). Trimming shortened V by 7 bases and J by 4 bases, and 15 bases separated the two germline ends. The germline V gene has CDR1 SGDLS and CDR2 YYNGEE. The CDR3 consists of 14 residues. The CDR3 nucleotides are TGTGCCAGCGGAGGGGGGGCGCAAGGAAACACCATATATTTT. This encodes CASGGGAQGNTIYF. Together with reference TRBV9 and TRBJ1-3, the CDR3 gives the full variable domain: DSGVTQTPKHLITATGQRVTLRCSPRSGDLSVYWYQQSLDQGLQFLIQYYNGEERAKGNILERFSAQQFPDLHSELNLSSLELGDSALYFCASGGGAQGNTIYFGEGSWLTVV.